The TCR beta chain under discussion was sequenced for a study of Ad26.COV2.S vaccination and SARS-CoV-2 variants. Study background: In the study, Ad26.COV2.S was injected intramuscularly once, or twice 56 days apart.

The treatment is: roughly 18 received Ad26.COV2.S at low or high dose, single or two shots; a few received placebo; per-sample allocation not given. Samples analyzed were those drawn on day 63 after the first vaccine or placebo injection. Cohort 1b enrolled adults aged 18-55 years in Boston. Sequencing used immunoSEQ multiplex PCR; TCRdb keeps in-frame clones, though not all of them. Of 250,000 to 300,000 clones listed, over 75% are singletons. Germline V gene lookup returns CDR1 LNHDA and CDR2 SQIVND (reference sequence). This CDR3 has 14 amino acids. J gave up 7 bases and V 3 bases, and 4 bases lay outside the gene matches.

The sample was peripheral blood, taken in a trial of Ad26.COV2.S vaccine versus placebo. The rearrangement links TRBV19 to TRBJ2-2; 8 bases align to TRBD1. This clonotype was sampled from a person between 18 and 65 years old who received the Ad26.COV2.S COVID-19 vaccine or a placebo. CDR3 in amino acids: CASSIRGPGGELFF. CDR3 DNA sequence: TGTGCCAGTAGTATCAGGGGGCCCGGCGGGGAGCTGTTTTTT.